This is a list of T cell receptor beta chains from one sample in a study of T cell responses to AZD1222 COVID-19 vaccine. Clones were read by immunoSEQ multiplex PCR, and TCRdb kept only the in-frame ones, dropping some. The sample has 150,000 or so clones, 91% seen once. The sample was peripheral blood, taken on day 0 of AZD1222 vaccination. Receptor source: an adult in good health. The CDR3 runs from the conserved cysteine through the conserved F or W. Fields, in order: CDR3 protein, V gene, J gene.

CASSAGGVEQYF	TRBV19	TRBJ2-7
CASSMGLSEEEKLFF	TRBV5-4	TRBJ1-4
CASSLPLGGLDPYEQYF	TRBV7-2	TRBJ2-7
CASSLEAGNTEAFF	TRBV7-2	TRBJ1-1
CASSSPRGYTF	TRBV25-1	TRBJ1-2
CASSQDKGYEQYF	TRBV4-3	TRBJ2-7
CASRPQGGSNQPQHF	TRBV6-5	TRBJ1-5
CASSDGAEAFF	TRBV2	TRBJ1-1
CASSQNRGSNTGELFF	TRBV7-2	TRBJ2-2
CASSHSFGPLAETQYF	TRBV4-1	TRBJ2-5
CASAARTSGEQYF	TRBV7-2	TRBJ2-7